These T cell receptor beta chains were read from a single sample in a study of blood T cell repertoires in COVID-19. Assay: immunoSEQ multiplex PCR; the TCRdb copy retains only in-frame clones and omits some. The table records 200,000 or so clones, around 82% of them present only once. Sequencing was done on a sample of PBMCs or T cells enriched from blood (not recorded which). The origin of the receptors is a man in his forties who had recovered from COVID-19. Each CDR3 is given with its conserved first and last residue. A D gene is named only where the DNA matches it firmly. Where a row states a size, it is once, few, many or the class of an expanded clone; other rows omit it.

11 | - | - | TRBJ1-1 | TRBV12-3/TRBV12-4 | TGTGCCAGCAGCGACAGACGTGAAGCTTTCTTT | CASSDRREAFF
12 | - | - | TRBJ1-1 | TRBV2 | TGTGCCACCGGCGGGGGGCTTCAAGAAGCTTTCTTT | CATGGGLQEAFF
15 | TRBD2 | - | TRBJ2-2 | TRBV25-1 | TGTGCCAGCAGTGAATCCCTAGCGGGGGCCGGGGAGCTGTTTTTT | CASSESLAGAGELFF
11 | - | - | TRBJ1-2 | TRBV20-1 | TGCAGTGCTAGAACCGAGTATGGCTACACCTTC | CSARTEYGYTF
16 | - | - | TRBJ1-2 | TRBV24-1 | TGTGCCACCAGTGGCCGGCACGGTAGTATCTCTAGTGGCTACACCTTC | CATSGRHGSISSGYTF
14 | - | - | TRBJ1-5 | TRBV6-5 | TGTGCCAGCAGTTACTCGGCGGGGATTCAGCCCCAGCATTTT | CASSYSAGIQPQHF
13 | TRBD1 | - | TRBJ1-1 | TRBV5-4 | TGTGCCAGCAGGGATACAGGGGGCGCAGAAGCTTTCTTT | CASRDTGGAEAFF
14 | - | - | TRBJ2-1 | TRBV7-3 | TGTGCCAGCAGCTTAGACAGAATCTACAATGAGCAGTTCTTC | CASSLDRIYNEQFF
14 | - | - | TRBJ1-3 | TRBV19 | TGTGCCAGTAGTTACGGTTCCTCTGGAAACACCATATATTTT | CASSYGSSGNTIYF
14 | - | - | TRBJ1-4 | TRBV29-1 | TGCAGCGTATCAGGAGGATCCACTAATGAAAAACTGTTTTTT | CSVSGGSTNEKLFF
15 | - | - | TRBJ1-4 | TRBV6-5 | TGTGCCAGCAGCTCTCGACGCGAGGTGTGGGAAAAACTGTTTTTT | CASSSRREVWEKLFF
17 | - | - | TRBJ1-3 | TRBV19 | TGTGCCAGTAGTTTCCTCCAGGGGAAAGCCTCTGGAAACACCATATATTTT | CASSFLQGKASGNTIYF
17 | TRBD2 | - | TRBJ2-3 | TRBV4-3 | TGCGCCAGCAGCCAAGGAGTTTTAGCGGGAGGCACAGATACGCAGTATTTT | CASSQGVLAGGTDTQYF
16 | TRBD2 | - | TRBJ2-1 | TRBV11-2 | TGTGCCAGCAGCTTATTCCCCAGCGGGGAGAACAATGAGCAGTTCTTC | CASSLFPSGENNEQFF
13 | - | - | TRBJ1-1 | TRBV11-3 | TGTGCCAGCAGCCTACAGGGAAACACTGAAGCTTTCTTT | CASSLQGNTEAFF
16 | TRBD1 | - | TRBJ1-1 | TRBV6-6 | TGTGCCAGCAGTTCGCGACTCAGGGGGCGCGGCACTGAAGCTTTCTTT | CASSSRLRGRGTEAFF
15 | TRBD1 | - | TRBJ2-7 | TRBV9 | TGTGCCAGCAGCCTCGACAGGGGACCCTCCTACGAGCAGTACTTC | CASSLDRGPSYEQYF
12 | TRBD1 | - | TRBJ1-1 | TRBV30 | TGTGCCTGGGCGGACAGGGCCACTGAAGCTTTCTTT | CAWADRATEAFF
13 | - | - | TRBJ1-2 | TRBV6-5 | TGTGCCAGCAGTTACGGAGGGGCCGAGGGCTACACCTTC | CASSYGGAEGYTF
18 | TRBD1 | - | TRBJ2-3 | TRBV7-8 | TGTGCCAGCAGCTTAGCGAAGGGTACAGGGGGATCCCCGTATACGCAGTATTTT | CASSLAKGTGGSPYTQYF
13 | - | - | TRBJ1-2 | TRBV2 | TGTGCCAGTAAACAGACGCTTAACTATGGCTACACCTTC | CASKQTLNYGYTF
17 | TRBD1 | - | TRBJ1-5 | TRBV7-9 | TGTGCCAGCAGCTGCGGCCCCCGGGACAGTCTTAATCAGCCCCAGCATTTT | CASSCGPRDSLNQPQHF
15 | TRBD1 | - | TRBJ1-6 | TRBV2 | TGTGCCAGCACCCAGAGGACAGGGGGGAATTCACCCCTCCACTTT | CASTQRTGGNSPLHF
12 | - | - | TRBJ1-2 | TRBV12-3/TRBV12-4 | TGTGCCAGCAGTTTCCAACGGGGAGCCTACACCTTC | CASSFQRGAYTF
12 | - | few | TRBJ2-1 | TRBV11-2 | TGTGCCAGCAGCTTAGCAGGGAATTATAAGTTCTTC | CASSLAGNYKFF
15 | TRBD1 | - | TRBJ1-2 | TRBV6-5 | TGTGCCAGCAGTAGTAGGGACAGGGGATTCTATGGCTACACCTTC | CASSSRDRGFYGYTF
17 | - | - | TRBJ2-5 | TRBV11-2 | TGTGCCAGCAGCTTAGGATTCCCCCCCCCTAGCAGCGAGACCCAGTACTTC | CASSLGFPPPSSETQYF
15 | TRBD1 | once | TRBJ1-6 | TRBV5-1 | TGCGCCAGCAGCTCATCGGGGGACAGAGATTCACCCCTCCACTTT | CASSSSGDRDSPLHF
18 | - | - | TRBJ2-5 | TRBV24-1 | TGTGCCACCAGTGACCCCAAAACCCCAACAGGGTACAAAGAGACCCAGTACTTC | CATSDPKTPTGYKETQYF
13 | - | - | TRBJ2-7 | TRBV6-2/TRBV6-3 | TGTGCCAGCAGCGGCGAGGCATTCTACGAGCAGTACTTC | CASSGEAFYEQYF
14 | - | - | TRBJ1-5 | TRBV19 | TGTGCCAGTAGTATTGTTGGGGGCCCTCAGCCCCAGCATTTT | CASSIVGGPQPQHF
14 | TRBD2 | - | TRBJ2-1 | TRBV29-1 | TGCAGCGGTAAATCGACTAGCGGTGCAGGGGGGCAGTTCTTC | CSGKSTSGAGGQFF